This TCR beta chain was recorded in a study of response to subunit inactivated influenza vaccine. Study-level findings and limits: A suggestion made by the authors is that each seasonal influenza vaccination recruits few new T cells.

The CDR3 totals 11 residues. V lost 5 bases and J lost 3, with 5 bases in between. Germline lookup yields CDR1 SGHTA and CDR2 FQGNSA. TCRdb re-called the RT-PCR reads with MiXCR, one entry per CDR3 protein. Here the sample spans about 570,000 distinct CDR3 sequences, about 11% being singletons. In regard to this clonotype: Antigen unknown.

The sample was also reused in another study, on T cells expressing NK-cell markers. According to that study: What made the TCR beta cDNA was 5'RACE template switching with UMIs. Sorted CD3+CD56+NKG2C+, CD3+CD56+NKG2C- and CD3+CD56-NKG2C+ T-cell subsets were beta-chain profiled. The authors sequenced eight donors, of whom seven were HCMV-seropositive and one was seronegative. In a few donors, dominant clonotypes made up 28.3-60.1% of CD3+CD56-NKG2C+ cells.

Sequences were derived from PBMCs from blood, sampled on the day of vaccination. This chain links TRBV7-2 with TRBJ2-7, with unresolved D. This TCR derives from a man aged 50-60 years who received an inactivated influenza vaccine. CDR3 loop: CASSNFYEQYF. As DNA, the CDR3 is TGTGCCAGCAGCAACTTCTACGAGCAGTACTTC.